This T cell receptor (beta chain) came from a study of T cells in Graves' hyperthyroidism and ophthalmopathy. Using RNA transcripts as the source, TCR beta CDR3 regions were amplified. During a first-round RT-PCR of the TCR CDR3, the HTBI primer set was used. TCRdb re-called the multiplex PCR reads with MiXCR, one entry per CDR3 protein. The sample contains about 640,000 distinct CDR3 sequences, less than 25% of which appear only once. Trimming left V 6 bases short and J 4 bases short, with 18 bases between. Germline lookup yields CDR1 SGHKS and CDR2 YYEKEE (reference sequence). This CDR3 contains 15 residues. Each person with ophthalmopathy scored at least 3 on the Clinical Activity Score, reached NOSPECS grade 4 or higher, and had been ill under 3 months. Together with thyroid ultrasound, orbital computed tomography, serum thyroxine and TRAb, clinical symptoms were used for diagnoses.

The rearrangement joins TRBV5-5 to TRBJ2-3; either TRBD1 or TRBD2 may supply D (5 bases each). Sequencing was carried out using blood. The TCR sequence derives from a man aged 25 to 40 with Graves' ophthalmopathy. CDR3 DNA sequence: TGTGCCAGCACCCGGGGCCCTGGAGGCGCAGATACGCAGTATTTT. It specifies CASTRGPGGADTQYF.